A selection of T cell receptor beta chains follows, all from one sample in a study of OX40 agonist ivuxolimab in advanced cancers. Here immunoSEQ multiplex PCR was the method, and the copy in TCRdb shows in-frame clones only, minus some. The sample shows 35,000 to 50,000 clones, 85% to 90% of them seen only once. Here the sequenced sample was CD4+ or CD8+ T cells sorted from blood, taken in a trial of the OX40 agonist ivuxolimab. These receptors were taken from an adult with an advanced solid tumor such as melanoma, head and neck, liver or kidney cancer. Both conserved end residues are part of each CDR3. The D gene is left open where the match is weak. Only some rows state a clone size, as once, few, many or a class for expanded clones.

clone_size,v_call,j_call,d_call,cdr3_aa,cdr3_nt
.,TRBV28,TRBJ2-3,TRBD1,CASSMDRISDTQYF,TGTGCCAGCAGTATGGACAGGATCTCAGATACGCAGTATTTT
.,TRBV6-1,TRBJ2-3,.,CASSEARRPTDTQYF,TGTGCCAGCAGTGAAGCGCGGAGGCCCACAGATACGCAGTATTTT
.,TRBV19,TRBJ1-1,.,CASTDRPGTEAFF,TGTGCCAGTACTGACAGGCCCGGCACTGAAGCTTTCTTT
.,TRBV15,TRBJ1-1,.,CATSRDKVMVEAFF,TGTGCCACCAGCAGAGATAAGGTTATGGTTGAAGCTTTCTTT
.,TRBV6-1,TRBJ2-7,TRBD1,CASSAPGTGHNEQYF,TGTGCCAGCAGTGCCCCCGGGACAGGGCACAACGAGCAGTACTTC
.,TRBV30,TRBJ1-5,.,CAWSRQSNQPQHF,TGTGCCTGGAGTAGACAGAGCAATCAGCCCCAGCATTTT
.,TRBV2,TRBJ2-5,TRBD2,CASKQLAGGSGTQYF,TGTGCCAGCAAGCAGCTAGCGGGGGGATCAGGGACCCAGTACTTC
.,TRBV10-3,TRBJ2-1,TRBD2,CAISVSGGAYNEQFF,TGTGCCATCAGTGTGAGCGGGGGGGCCTACAATGAGCAGTTCTTC
.,TRBV29-1,TRBJ1-1,.,CSGRQRAANTEAFF,TGCAGCGGCCGACAGAGGGCGGCGAACACTGAAGCTTTCTTT
.,TRBV4-3,TRBJ1-2,.,CASSQVAGTYGYTF,TGCGCCAGCAGCCAAGTAGCAGGGACCTATGGCTACACCTTC
.,TRBV30,TRBJ2-7,.,CAWSVVGASHEQYF,TGTGCCTGGAGTGTAGTTGGGGCGTCCCACGAGCAGTACTTC
few,TRBV6-5,TRBJ1-3,.,CASSVDRGQGNTIYF,TGTGCCAGCAGTGTAGACCGGGGGCAGGGAAACACCATATATTTT
.,TRBV28,TRBJ1-1,.,CASSLLQSQGTEAFF,TGTGCCAGCAGTTTATTACAGTCCCAGGGCACTGAAGCTTTCTTT
.,TRBV4-1,TRBJ2-4,.,CASSEVGYRVVNIQYF,TGCGCCAGCAGCGAAGTGGGTTACAGGGTAGTAAACATTCAGTACTTC
.,TRBV28,TRBJ2-6,.,CASVGGGAGANVLTF,TGTGCCAGCGTCGGAGGGGGGGCTGGGGCCAACGTCCTGACTTTC
.,TRBV6-4,TRBJ2-3,TRBD2,CASSDSAGVQYF,TGTGCCAGCAGTGACTCTGCGGGGGTGCAGTATTTT
.,TRBV7-8,TRBJ2-1,TRBD2,CASSLGPGTSGKGAYNEQFF,TGTGCCAGCAGCTTAGGGCCCGGGACTAGCGGGAAGGGTGCCTACAATGAGCAGTTCTTC
once,TRBV14,TRBJ2-3,.,CASSPFTDTQYF,TGTGCCAGCAGCCCGTTCACAGATACGCAGTATTTT
.,TRBV21-1,TRBJ2-1,.,CASSLVAPVKPYYNEQFF,TGTGCCAGCAGCCTTGTGGCTCCGGTGAAGCCTTACTACAATGAGCAGTTCTTC
.,TRBV10-3,TRBJ2-5,.,CAISGQSSEETQYF,TGTGCCATCAGTGGGCAGTCTAGCGAAGAGACCCAGTACTTC
once,TRBV9,TRBJ2-3,.,CASSGMPPTQYF,TGTGCCAGCAGCGGAATGCCACCCACGCAGTATTTT
.,TRBV5-6,TRBJ1-4,TRBD1,CASSNRDRPKKLFF,TGTGCCAGCAGCAATCGGGACAGGCCGAAAAAACTGTTTTTT
.,TRBV7-2,TRBJ2-6,.,CASNPQGGISVGANVLTF,TGTGCCAGCAACCCACAGGGGGGGATATCGGTTGGGGCCAACGTCCTGACTTTC
once,TRBV11-2,TRBJ2-7,.,CASSASSYEQYF,TGTGCCAGCAGCGCCAGCTCCTACGAGCAGTACTTC
.,TRBV4-1,TRBJ1-2,.,CASSQVTAMNYGYTF,TGCGCCAGCAGCCAAGTTACAGCGATGAACTATGGCTACACCTTC
once,TRBV28,TRBJ1-2,TRBD1,CASSLGQGSLSWWANYGYTF,TGTGCCAGCAGTTTAGGACAGGGGTCCCTTTCTTGGTGGGCTAACTATGGCTACACCTTC
.,TRBV11-1,TRBJ2-5,.,CASSPTGIETQYF,TGTGCCAGCAGCCCGACAGGAATAGAGACCCAGTACTTC
.,TRBV30,TRBJ2-2,TRBD2,CAADKPGLAGGPYTGELFF,TGTGCCGCGGACAAGCCGGGACTAGCGGGAGGGCCGTACACCGGGGAGCTGTTTTTT
.,TRBV6-1,TRBJ2-3,.,CASSDRGHDTQYF,TGTGCCAGCAGTGACCGGGGCCACGATACGCAGTATTTT
.,TRBV7-3,TRBJ2-2,.,CASSLTPSGNTGELFF,TGTGCCAGCAGCCTAACTCCCTCGGGGAACACCGGGGAGCTGTTTTTT
.,TRBV19,TRBJ2-2,.,CASSTGLTGELFF,TGTGCCAGTAGCACAGGATTGACCGGGGAGCTGTTTTTT
.,TRBV10-3,TRBJ2-3,TRBD1,CAIRDDRGTDTQYF,TGTGCCATCAGAGACGACAGGGGCACAGATACGCAGTATTTT
.,TRBV19,TRBJ2-7,.,CASSIGGLSASYEQYF,TGTGCCAGTAGTATCGGCGGACTAAGCGCCTCCTACGAGCAGTACTTC